This T cell receptor beta chain was sequenced during a study of shared clonotypes between healthy human individuals. About the research overall: Three plates were used per donor for CD4 naive, three for CD4 memory, two for CD8 naive and one for CD8 memory. Study results and limitations: It was observed that 5% to 6% of naive CD4 clonotypes were shared across a handful of donors. Non-shared clonotypes showed lower generation probabilities than clonotypes common to all four donors.

V was shortened by 8 bases and J by 1 base, with 12 bases between the two germline ends. The V gene's germline CDR1 is SGHTA and CDR2 FQGNSA. The CDR3 is 14 residues long. Positive CCR7 selection of CD45RO-negative cells yielded the naive CD8 cells, and terminally differentiated effector memory CD45RA+ cells were excluded. Note on this clone: Its antigen is not known.

Replicate PCRs for sorted subsets used 200 ng DNA; this equaled tens of thousands of T cell genomes. Sequencing was performed with immunoSEQ multiplex PCR; in TCRdb, only in-frame clones are kept and a portion is missing. Of over 2,000,000 clones in the sample, roughly 93% were seen once. The source of this sequence is a man younger than 30 in good health. Some clones in this sample may be carry-over from other donors' samples. Source material: naive CD8+ T cells from PBMCs. The chain employs TRBV7-2 and TRBJ2-1; D might be TRBD1 or TRBD2, each matching 5 bases. The CDR3 is CASETGPSYNEQFF. Written as DNA, the CDR3 is TGTGCCAGCGAGACGGGGCCGTCCTACAATGAGCAGTTCTTC.